The rows below give T cell receptor beta chains drawn from one sample of a study of T cells in Graves' hyperthyroidism and ophthalmopathy. MiXCR, applied by TCRdb to the multiplex PCR reads, yields one record per CDR3 protein. The top ten hold roughly a third of the sample, which has 600,000 to 650,000 distinct CDR3 sequences, roughly 20% seen once. The specimen sequenced was blood. The receptors were gathered from a man aged 25-45 years with Graves' ophthalmopathy. The CDR3 runs from the conserved cysteine through the conserved F or W. The D gene is left open where the match is weak. Expanded clones get a size class; other rows say once, few or many, or leave the size out.

D gene	clone size	V gene	J gene	CDR3 protein	CDR3 DNA
.	few	TRBV28	TRBJ1-2	CASTSHPGAYGYTF	TGTGCCAGCACCTCCCACCCCGGGGCCTATGGCTACACCTTC
TRBD2	many	TRBV2	TRBJ2-1	CASSELAGSYNEQFF	TGTGCCAGCAGTGAACTAGCGGGCTCCTACAATGAGCAGTTCTTC
.	.	TRBV20-1	TRBJ2-7	CSAFGQSHEQYF	TGCAGTGCTTTTGGACAATCCCACGAGCAGTACTTC
TRBD2	many	TRBV12-3/TRBV12-4	TRBJ2-5	CASSLGSAGEKTQYF	TGTGCCAGCAGTTTAGGGTCGGCGGGAGAGAAGACCCAGTACTTC
.	.	TRBV4-1	TRBJ2-1	CASSQDVMGGPYNEQFF	TGCGCCAGCAGCCAAGATGTTATGGGGGGCCCGTACAATGAGCAGTTCTTC
TRBD2	.	TRBV12-3/TRBV12-4	TRBJ2-5	CASSPSGGPETQYF	TGTGCCAGCAGTCCTAGCGGGGGCCCCGAGACCCAGTACTTC
TRBD1	.	TRBV6-1	TRBJ2-7	CASSSAGQGRLDSYEQYF	TGTGCCAGCAGTTCCGCGGGACAGGGTAGGCTTGACTCCTACGAGCAGTACTTC
.	few	TRBV30	TRBJ1-6	CAWKTFNSPLHF	TGTGCCTGGAAGACCTTTAATTCACCCCTCCACTTT
.	.	TRBV20-1	TRBJ1-2	CSALDTRGAYGYTF	TGCAGTGCCCTAGATACTCGGGGGGCATATGGCTACACCTTC
.	many	TRBV20-1	TRBJ2-1	CSASPTERASGNEQFF	TGCAGTGCTAGCCCAACCGAAAGGGCCTCGGGGAATGAGCAGTTCTTC
.	.	TRBV12-3/TRBV12-4	TRBJ1-2	CASSGSGDGYTF	TGTGCCAGCAGCGGGTCCGGGGACGGCTACACCTTC
.	.	TRBV7-9	TRBJ2-3	CASSSARGADTQYF	TGTGCCAGCAGCTCCGCCAGGGGAGCAGATACGCAGTATTTT
TRBD2	.	TRBV28	TRBJ2-3	CASSLSRAGVRTDTQYF	TGTGCCAGCAGTTTATCCCGGGCGGGAGTGAGGACAGATACGCAGTATTTT
TRBD2	few	TRBV7-6	TRBJ2-1	CASSQRLAGGGGEQFF	TGTGCCAGCAGCCAACGACTAGCGGGAGGGGGGGGTGAGCAGTTCTTC
.	.	TRBV3-1	TRBJ1-2	CASSPIQATDHGYTF	TGTGCCAGCAGCCCAATACAGGCCACAGACCATGGCTACACCTTC